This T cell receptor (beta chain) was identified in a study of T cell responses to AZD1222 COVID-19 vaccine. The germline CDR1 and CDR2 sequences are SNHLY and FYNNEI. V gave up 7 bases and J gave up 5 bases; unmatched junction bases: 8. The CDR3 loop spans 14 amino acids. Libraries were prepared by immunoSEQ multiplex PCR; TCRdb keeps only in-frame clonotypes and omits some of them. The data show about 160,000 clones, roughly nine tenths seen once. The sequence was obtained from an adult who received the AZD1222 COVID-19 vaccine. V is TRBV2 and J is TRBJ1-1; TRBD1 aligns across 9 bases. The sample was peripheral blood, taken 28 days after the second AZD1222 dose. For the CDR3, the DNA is TGTGCCAGCATTAGGACAGGGGCAGGGACTGAAGCTTTCTTT. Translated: CASIRTGAGTEAFF.